The 20 T cell receptor beta chains listed next were all sequenced from one sample in a study of CD8 T cells in Susac syndrome (dated by TCRdb to between 2017 and 2020). The library relied on the immunoSEQ multiplex PCR assay. RNA was extracted using the RNeasy kit, and roughly 0.45 to 1 microgram was reverse transcribed with random hexamers. TCRdb applied fastp at Q25 and MiXCR to the public reads, then kept only in-frame beta chains. Identical CDR3 protein sequences are pooled into one entry, listed with their most common genes and DNA. The sample table records a few hundred thousand distinct CDR3 sequences; approximately 85% of these occur just once. The ten biggest clones cover around 0.22% of the sample. Input material: CD8+ T cells from PBMCs. Every receptor here comes from a human donor with multiple sclerosis.

This clonotype has a single count. The chain recombines TRBV7-9 with TRBJ2-1, with 8 bases lining up with TRBD2. Per germline, CDR1 SEHNR and CDR2 FQNEAQ (reference sequence). The CDR3 loop spans 15 amino acids. Trimming at V came to 7 bases and at J to 4 bases, leaving 9 bases not matched to a gene. CDR3 DNA: TGTGCCAGCACTCGGGCGGGAGGACAGTACAATGAGCAGTTCTTC. Residues: CASTRAGGQYNEQFF.

The V gene is TRBV6-2 or TRBV6-3, the J gene TRBJ2-7; perhaps TRBD2 as D (5 bases). This CDR3 has 16 amino acids. Trimming pared 1 base from V and 1 base from J, leaving 14 bases between. Germline CDR1 MNHEY, CDR2 SVGEGT. The CDR3 bases are TGTGCCAGCAGTTACTTCGGGGTTCGCGCTTCCTACGAGCAGTACTTC. Translating gives CASSYFGVRASYEQYF.

This clonotype was recorded a few times. The V and J genes are TRBV6-5 and TRBJ2-5; 7 nucleotides agree with TRBD1. Germline lookup yields CDR1 MNHEY and CDR2 SVGAGI. The length of the CDR3 is 14 residues. Unmatched junction bases numbered 2, after V lost 2 bases and J lost 2 bases. CDR3 DNA sequence: TGTGCCAGCAGTTACCGGGACAGTCAAGAGACCCAGTACTTC. Amino acids: CASSYRDSQETQYF.

The V and J genes are TRBV27 and TRBJ1-2, with D hard to call. The length of the CDR3 is 13 residues. Trimming took 3 bases from V and 4 from J, leaving 9 bases between them. In germline, CDR1 is MNHEY, CDR2 SMNVEV (reference sequence). For the CDR3, the DNA is TGTGCCAGCAGTTTTGCCGGATTCTATGGCTACACCTTC. Translating it yields CASSFAGFYGYTF.

The chain uses TRBV19 and TRBJ1-5, with 7 bases fitting TRBD1. The CDR3 covers 16 residues. Germline-derived CDR1 and CDR2 are LNHDA and SQIVND (reference sequence). The ends lost 5 bases at V and 0 bases at J; junction bases unmatched: 7. The CDR3 region has the DNA TGTGCCAGTAGTCTCGGGACAGTCTATAGCAATCAGCCCCAGCATTTT. This codes for CASSLGTVYSNQPQHF.

V is TRBV12-3 or TRBV12-4 and J is TRBJ2-7; 9 bases map to TRBD1. The junction had 3 bases not matched to a gene; V was cut back by 6 bases and J by 3 bases. This CDR3 spans 13 amino acids. The CDR3 DNA sequence: TGTGCCAGCAGAGGGACAGGGAACTACGAGCAGTACTTC. This encodes CASRGTGNYEQYF.

The genes are TRBV6-5 and TRBJ2-6; 7 positions match TRBD1. The CDR3 spans 21 residues. V was clipped by 6 bases and J by 2 bases; unmatched bases: 22. Germline-derived CDR1 and CDR2 are MNHEY and SVGAGI. CDR3 coding DNA: TGTGCCAGCAGCTCCTCAGTGACAGGGCCCTCCTTTCTTCCTGGGGCCAACGTCCTGACTTTC. Its translation: CASSSSVTGPSFLPGANVLTF.

The CDR3 protein is CASSFRGAGELFF. Here the CDR3 DNA reads TGTGCCAGCAGTTTTAGAGGGGCCGGGGAGCTGTTTTTT. The chain carries TRBV27 and TRBJ2-2; D could derive from TRBD1 or TRBD2 (5 bases each). Germline assignment: CDR1 MNHEY and CDR2 SMNVEV (reference sequence). V lost 3 bases to trimming and J lost 6 bases, with 8 bases between them. The CDR3 covers 13 residues.

The count of this clonotype is one. The CDR3 spells CASIGGTALISYNEQFF. DNA for the CDR3: TGTGCCAGCATCGGGGGGACAGCACTGATCTCCTACAATGAGCAGTTCTTC. This sequence joins TRBV7-9 and TRBJ2-1; D possibly uses TRBD1 or TRBD2 (7 bases each). Germline lookup yields CDR1 SEHNR and CDR2 FQNEAQ (reference sequence). Deletions cut 7 bases from V and 0 bases from J, with 19 bases between. The CDR3 has 17 residues.

This clonotype was seen just once. The gene calls are TRBV13 and TRBJ2-1; D remains ambiguous. This CDR3 is 16 amino acids long. Per germline, CDR1 PRHDT and CDR2 FYEKMQ (reference sequence). The V end was cut by 2 bases, the J end by 0 bases, with 11 bases between. This CDR3 is CASSLFPRDSYNEQFF. CDR3 coding DNA: TGTGCCAGCAGCTTATTCCCTAGGGACTCCTACAATGAGCAGTTCTTC.

Written as DNA, the CDR3 is TGTGCCAGTAGTTTCCAGACGAGCTACGAGCAGTACTTC. Its translation is CASSFQTSYEQYF. The chain couples TRBV19 to TRBJ2-7, with D hard to call. In germline, CDR1 is LNHDA, CDR2 SQIVND (reference sequence). CDR3 length equals 13 residues. Trimming pared 5 bases from V and 3 bases from J, leaving 11 bases between.

CDR3 nucleotide sequence: TGTGCCAGCAGTTTAATCAGTCGAGAGACCCAGTACTTC. This sequence encodes CASSLISRETQYF. The chain combines TRBV28 with TRBJ2-5; D remains unclear. Germline V lookup: CDR1 MDHEN, CDR2 SYDVKM. CDR3 length equals 13 residues. Trimming removed 2 bases from V and 4 bases from J, with 8 bases in between.

DNA of the CDR3: TGCAGCGGCGCGGACGCCCTGTCCTACGAGCAGTACTTC. Residues: CSGADALSYEQYF. This chain uses TRBV29-1 with TRBJ2-7; D unresolved. Trimming took 7 bases from V and 1 from J, leaving 14 bases between them. CDR3 length: 13 residues. The germline CDR1 and CDR2 sequences are SQVTM and ANQGSEA.

The chain links TRBV19 to TRBJ2-1, with D unclear. CDR3 length: 13 amino acids. Per germline, CDR1 LNHDA and CDR2 SQIVND (reference sequence). V shed 3 bases and J shed 7 bases, with 10 bases lying between them. The CDR3 DNA reads as TGTGCCAGTAGTATTCATGGTGGGAATGAGCAGTTCTTC. Its protein is CASSIHGGNEQFF.

The V and J genes are TRBV6-5 and TRBJ1-6; D call uncertain. This CDR3 is built from 11 residues. The V end lost 8 bases, the J end lost 10 bases, and 9 bases lay between the germline ends. CDR1 and CDR2 (germline): MNHEY, SVGAGI. CDR3 in DNA: TGTGCCAGCGGACTGGGGTCACCCCTCCACTTT. Translating gives CASGLGSPLHF.

As concerns this clonotype: An end of the junction does not agree with germline; a read error may underlie this. This chain's CDR3 is CASSGGPTRETQYF. The CDR3 DNA is TGTGCTAGCAGCGGAGGACCGACACGGGAGACCCAGTACTTC. The chain links TRBV3-1 to TRBJ2-5; a possible D gene is TRBD2 (5 bases). The CDR3 sequence is 14 residues long. Germline V lookup: CDR1 LGHDT, CDR2 YNNKEL (reference sequence).

The chain has TRBV30 and TRBJ2-5; D possibly matches TRBD1 or TRBD2 (5 bases each). From germline, CDR1 is GTSNPN and CDR2 SVGIG (reference sequence). V was pared by 5 bases and J by 7 bases, with 20 bases between. This CDR3 region has 14 residues. For the CDR3, the DNA is TGTGCCTGGGGGACGGCGCCTGGGCCCATGACCCAGTACTTC. Amino acid sequence: CAWGTAPGPMTQYF.

The chain combines TRBV6-6 with TRBJ1-5; 9 nucleotides align to TRBD1. Looked up from germline, CDR1 is MNHNY and CDR2 is SVGAGI (reference sequence). The CDR3 runs to 13 residues. Trimming at V came to 6 bases and at J to 6 bases, leaving 3 bases not matched to a gene. CDR3 in DNA: TGTGCCAGCAGCACAGGGGGCCCTCAGCCCCAGCATTTT. Its translation is CASSTGGPQPQHF.

The V call is TRBV25-1, the J call TRBJ2-1; 8 nucleotides match TRBD1. Germline CDR1 is MGHDK and CDR2 is SYGVNS. The junction had 13 bases not matched to a gene; V was cut back by 8 bases and J by 7 bases. CDR3 length: 15 amino acids. In DNA, the CDR3 is TGTGCCAGCGACAGGGGCCTGACTGATTATAATGAGCAGTTCTTC. Encoded protein: CASDRGLTDYNEQFF.

This chain joins TRBV25-1 and TRBJ1-2; D is undetermined. Trimming removed 5 bases at V and 11 bases at J, with 15 bases between. The V gene's germline CDR1 is MGHDK and CDR2 SYGVNS. The CDR3 loop spans 12 amino acids. The CDR3 region is CASSWEGRPYTF. The CDR3 bases are TGTGCCAGCAGTTGGGAAGGACGCCCTTACACCTTC.